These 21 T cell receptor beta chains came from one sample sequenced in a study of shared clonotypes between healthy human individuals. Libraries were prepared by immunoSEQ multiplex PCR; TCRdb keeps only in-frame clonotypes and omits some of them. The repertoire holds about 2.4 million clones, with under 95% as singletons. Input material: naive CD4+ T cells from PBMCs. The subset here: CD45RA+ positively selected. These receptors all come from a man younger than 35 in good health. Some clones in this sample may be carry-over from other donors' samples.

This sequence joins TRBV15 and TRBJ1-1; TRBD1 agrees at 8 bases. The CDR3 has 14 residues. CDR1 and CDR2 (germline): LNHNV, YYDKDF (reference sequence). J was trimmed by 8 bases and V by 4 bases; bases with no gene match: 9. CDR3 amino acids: CATSKQGEGSEAFF. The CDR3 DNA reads TGTGCCACCAGCAAACAGGGGGAGGGCTCGGAAGCTTTCTTT.

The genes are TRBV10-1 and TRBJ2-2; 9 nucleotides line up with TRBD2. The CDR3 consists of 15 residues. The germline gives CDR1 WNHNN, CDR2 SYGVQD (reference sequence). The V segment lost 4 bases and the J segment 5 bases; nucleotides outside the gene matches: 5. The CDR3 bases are TGCGCCAGCAGTGGTAGCGGGAGAGAAACCGGGGAGCTGTTTTTT. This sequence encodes CASSGSGRETGELFF.

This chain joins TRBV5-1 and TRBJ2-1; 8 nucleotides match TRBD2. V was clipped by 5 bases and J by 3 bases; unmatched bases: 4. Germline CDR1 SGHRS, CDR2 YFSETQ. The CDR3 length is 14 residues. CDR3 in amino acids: CASRTSEYYNEQFF. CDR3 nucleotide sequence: TGCGCCAGCAGGACTAGCGAGTACTACAATGAGCAGTTCTTC. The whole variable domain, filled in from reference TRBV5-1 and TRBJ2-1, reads KAGVTQTPRYLIKTRGQQVTLSCSPISGHRSVSWYQQTPGQGLQFLFEYFSETQRNKGNFPGRFSGRQFSNSRSEMNVSTLELGDSALYLCASRTSEYYNEQFFGPGTRLTVL.

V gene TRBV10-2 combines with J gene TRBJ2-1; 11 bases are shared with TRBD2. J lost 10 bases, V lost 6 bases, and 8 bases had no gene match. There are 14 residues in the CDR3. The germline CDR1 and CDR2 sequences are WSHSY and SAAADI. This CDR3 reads CASRTSGSGGEQFF. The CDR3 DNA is TGCGCCAGCAGAACTAGCGGGAGTGGGGGGGAGCAGTTCTTC.

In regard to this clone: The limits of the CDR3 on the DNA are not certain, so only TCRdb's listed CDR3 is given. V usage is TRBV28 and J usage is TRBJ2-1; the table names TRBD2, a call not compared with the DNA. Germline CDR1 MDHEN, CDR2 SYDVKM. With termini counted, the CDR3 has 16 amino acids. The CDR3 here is CASSLFGAGAALYSIF.

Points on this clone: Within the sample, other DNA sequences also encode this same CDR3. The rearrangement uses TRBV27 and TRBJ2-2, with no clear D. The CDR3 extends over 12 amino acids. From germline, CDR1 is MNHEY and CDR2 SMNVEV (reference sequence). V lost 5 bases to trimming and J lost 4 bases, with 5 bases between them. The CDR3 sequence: CASSPSTGELFF. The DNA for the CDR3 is TGTGCCAGCAGTCCGTCCACCGGGGAGCTGTTTTTT.

The CDR3 here is CASSLGSSGSISYEQYF. CDR3 nucleotides: TGCGCCAGCAGCTTGGGTTCTAGCGGGAGTATCTCCTACGAGCAGTACTTC. This chain connects TRBV5-1 to TRBJ2-7; 10 bases line up with TRBD2. Germline CDR1 and CDR2: SGHRS and YFSETQ. J was trimmed by 0 bases and V by 0 bases; bases with no gene match: 6. The CDR3 totals 17 residues.

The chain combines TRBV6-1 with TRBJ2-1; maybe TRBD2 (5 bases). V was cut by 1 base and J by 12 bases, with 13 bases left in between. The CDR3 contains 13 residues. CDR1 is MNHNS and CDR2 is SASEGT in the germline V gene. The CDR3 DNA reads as TGTGCCAGCAGTGAAGATGAGAGGGTCCGGCAGTTCTTC. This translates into CASSEDERVRQFF.

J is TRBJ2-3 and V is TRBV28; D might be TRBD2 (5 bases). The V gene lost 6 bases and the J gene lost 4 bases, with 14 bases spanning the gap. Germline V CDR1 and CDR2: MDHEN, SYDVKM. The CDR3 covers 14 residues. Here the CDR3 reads CASRSGGGADTQYF. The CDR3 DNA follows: TGTGCCAGCAGAAGCGGAGGAGGAGCAGATACGCAGTATTTT.

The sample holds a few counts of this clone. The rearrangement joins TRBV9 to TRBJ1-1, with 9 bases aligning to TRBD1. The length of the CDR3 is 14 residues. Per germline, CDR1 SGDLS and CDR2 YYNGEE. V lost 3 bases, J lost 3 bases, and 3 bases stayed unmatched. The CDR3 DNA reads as TGTGCCAGCAGCGGGGGACAGGGATACACTGAAGCTTTCTTT. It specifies CASSGGQGYTEAFF.

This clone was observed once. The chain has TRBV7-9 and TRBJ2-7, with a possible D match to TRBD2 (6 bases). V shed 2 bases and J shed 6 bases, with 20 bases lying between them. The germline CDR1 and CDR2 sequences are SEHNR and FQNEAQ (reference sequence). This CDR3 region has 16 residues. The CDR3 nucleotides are TGTGCCAGCAGCTTAATGACGGGGAGGCTAGCGAGCGAGCAGTACTTC. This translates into CASSLMTGRLASEQYF. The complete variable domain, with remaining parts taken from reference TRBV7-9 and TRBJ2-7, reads DTGVSQNPRHKITKRGQNVTFRCDPISEHNRLYWYRQTLGQGPEFLTYFQNEAQLEKSRLLSDRFSAERPKGSFSTLEIQRTEQGDSAMYLCASSLMTGRLASEQYFGPGTRLTVT.

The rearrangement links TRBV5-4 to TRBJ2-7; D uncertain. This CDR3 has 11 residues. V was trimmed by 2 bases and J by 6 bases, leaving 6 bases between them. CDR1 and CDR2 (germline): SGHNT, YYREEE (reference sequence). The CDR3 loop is CASSFRGEQYF. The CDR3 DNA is TGTGCCAGCAGCTTTCGTGGCGAGCAGTACTTC.

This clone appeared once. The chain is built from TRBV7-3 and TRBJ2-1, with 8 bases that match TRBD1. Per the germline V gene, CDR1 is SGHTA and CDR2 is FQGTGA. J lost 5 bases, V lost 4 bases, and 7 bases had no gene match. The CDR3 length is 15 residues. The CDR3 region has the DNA TGTGCCAGCAGCTCACAGGGGGGTGTGAACAATGAGCAGTTCTTC. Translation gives CASSSQGGVNNEQFF. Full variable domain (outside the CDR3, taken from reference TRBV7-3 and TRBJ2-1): GAGVSQTPSNKVTEKGKYVELRCDPISGHTALYWYRQSLGQGPEFLIYFQGTGAADDSGLPNDRFFAVRPEGSVSTLKIQRTERGDSAVYLCASSSQGGVNNEQFFGPGTRLTVL.

The CDR3 DNA reads as TGCGCCAGCAGCCAAGCGGAGGGCGCCTTGGGTAATCAGCCCCAGCATTTT. Protein: CASSQAEGALGNQPQHF. The chain employs TRBV4-1 and TRBJ1-5; D is uncertain. Germline CDR1 is MGHRA and CDR2 is YSYEKL. The CDR3 totals 17 residues. The ends were cut back, 1 base at V and 4 bases at J, with 17 bases in the middle.

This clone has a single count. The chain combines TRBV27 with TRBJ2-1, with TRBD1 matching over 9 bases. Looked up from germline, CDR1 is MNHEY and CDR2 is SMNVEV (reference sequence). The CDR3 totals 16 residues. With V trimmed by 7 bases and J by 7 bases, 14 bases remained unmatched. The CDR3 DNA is TGTGCCAGCAAAACCGGGGGGACAGGGAGAGGGAATGAGCAGTTCTTC. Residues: CASKTGGTGRGNEQFF.

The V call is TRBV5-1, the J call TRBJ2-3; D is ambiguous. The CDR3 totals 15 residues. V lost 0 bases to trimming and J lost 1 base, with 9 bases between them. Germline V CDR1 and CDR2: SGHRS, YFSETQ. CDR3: CASSLELSGTDTQYF. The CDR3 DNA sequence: TGCGCCAGCAGCTTGGAGCTCTCCGGCACAGATACGCAGTATTTT.

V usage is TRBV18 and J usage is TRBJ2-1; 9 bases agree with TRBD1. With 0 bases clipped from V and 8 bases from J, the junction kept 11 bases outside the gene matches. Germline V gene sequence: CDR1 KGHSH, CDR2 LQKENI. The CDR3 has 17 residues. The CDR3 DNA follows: TGTGCCAGCTCACCACCGGGGGCGGGACAGGGTGGATATGAGCAGTTCTTC. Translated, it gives CASSPPGAGQGGYEQFF. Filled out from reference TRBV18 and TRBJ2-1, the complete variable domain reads NAGVMQNPRHLVRRRGQEARLRCSPMKGHSHVYWYRQLPEEGLKFMVYLQKENIIDESGMPKERFSAEFPKEGPSILRIQQVVRGDSAAYFCASSPPGAGQGGYEQFFGPGTRLTVL.

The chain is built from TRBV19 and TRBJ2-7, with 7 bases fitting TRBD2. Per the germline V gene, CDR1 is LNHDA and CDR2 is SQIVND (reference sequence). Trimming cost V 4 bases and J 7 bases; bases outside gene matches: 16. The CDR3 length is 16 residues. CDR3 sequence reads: CASSSRDYTTGGEQYF. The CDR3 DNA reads TGTGCCAGTAGTAGCCGGGACTACACTACAGGTGGGGAGCAGTACTTC.

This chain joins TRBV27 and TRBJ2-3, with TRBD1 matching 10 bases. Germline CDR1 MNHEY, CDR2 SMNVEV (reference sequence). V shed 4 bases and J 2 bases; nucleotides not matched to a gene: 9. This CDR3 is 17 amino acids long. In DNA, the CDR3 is TGTGCCAGCAGTTCTACGGCCGGGACAGGGGTCACAGATACGCAGTATTTT. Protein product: CASSSTAGTGVTDTQYF.

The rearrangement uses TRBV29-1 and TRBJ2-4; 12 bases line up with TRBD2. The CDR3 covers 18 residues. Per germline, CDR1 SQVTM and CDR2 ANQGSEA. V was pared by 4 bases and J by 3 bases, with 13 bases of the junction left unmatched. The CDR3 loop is CSVAPTSGSGCGKNIQYF. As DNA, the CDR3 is TGCAGCGTTGCCCCGACTAGCGGGAGTGGTTGCGGCAAAAACATTCAGTACTTC.

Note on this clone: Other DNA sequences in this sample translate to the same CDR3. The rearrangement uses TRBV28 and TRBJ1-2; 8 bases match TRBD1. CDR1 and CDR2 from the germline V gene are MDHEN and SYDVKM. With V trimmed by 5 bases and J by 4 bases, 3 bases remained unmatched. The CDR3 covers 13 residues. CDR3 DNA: TGTGCCAGCAGTGGACAGGGAGGCTATGGCTACACCTTC. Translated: CASSGQGGYGYTF.